Listed here is a single TCR beta chain. This clone was counted once. Its binding antigen is unknown. Per-nucleotide qualities are absent, and no much larger clonotype sits a single base away. Participants in the prospective study were enrolled through a virtual design, were aged 18 to 89 years, and lived in approximately 25 United States geographic areas. Cohort assignment in the prospective study relied on participant-reported clinical history from a screening survey and a study questionnaire. ImmuneRACE Cohort 3 recovered participants were defined by two consecutive negative NP/OP PCR tests, healthcare professional clearance, or symptom resolution. Mobile phlebotomists in the prospective study collected whole blood, serum and a nasopharyngeal or oropharyngeal swab from every participant. Participants in the prospective study had the option to provide additional blood draws and questionnaires over an approximately 2-month period. Blood samples from the prospective study were shipped frozen or at room temperature prior to DNA extraction.

The germline V gene sets CDR1 to SGHVS and CDR2 to FQNEAQ. V ends up 6 bases short and J 7 bases short, with an unmatched junction base count of 10. Inclusive of the bounding cysteine and phenylalanine, the CDR3 is 15 residues long. The DNA shown is the 45-base CDR3, in frame from base 1. The data stem from a study of blood T cell repertoires in COVID-19 (dated by TCRdb to 2020 to 2021). The study in broad terms: The collaborator samples originated in the United States, Italy and Spain and spanned the acute and convalescent phases of COVID-19. The material from the prospective study consisted of cDNA or gDNA derived from T cells, B-cell-depleted T cells, or PBMCs. Deeply sampled blood TCRbeta repertoires from subjects exposed to, actively infected with, or recovered from COVID-19 were included in the dataset. The repertoires were released in a freely available public database meant as a resource for research on the immune response to SARS-CoV-2. The samples were drawn from the first 160 participants of the ongoing ImmuneRACE study and from about 1,200 subjects provided by 6 global collaborators. A de-identified subject ID, COVID-19 status, age in years and sex were almost always included in the sample metadata. HLA class I and class II types, where available, came from metadata supplied by the sample provider rather than from assay-based typing.

TCRbeta CDR3 regions were amplified from genomic DNA using the immunoSEQ Assay, a bias-controlled multiplex PCR. Per the authors' processing: Within the assay, amplification of reference gene primers was used to estimate how many nucleated cells each sample contained. To quantify the absolute abundance of each unique TCRbeta CDR3 rearrangement, sequence reads were collapsed and filtered. For each sample, productive Simpson clonality was calculated by taking the square root of Simpson's diversity index across productive rearrangements. TCRdb limited this immuneACCESS table to in-frame rearrangements with V and J called. A share of clones is missing; checked studies link under half to unresolved V genes, and the rest is unexplained. The DNA was the basis for D and trimming; V, J and clone size are from that table. Counted in this sample were about 200,000 clones; 89% of them appeared once. Together, the top ten hold roughly 8.8% of the sample.

Here is what the overall study found, with its caveats: The amount of clinical and demographic metadata varied by source and participant and was provided uncurated.

Source material: PBMCs or T cells enriched from blood (not recorded which). The sequence links TRBV7-8 to TRBJ1-4; TRBD1 fits 8 bases in the junction. The source of this sequence is a woman between 18 and 29 years old who had recovered from COVID-19. The DNA is as follows: TGTGCCAGCAGTTTAACCGGGACAGGAGGTGAAAAACTGTTTTTT. This is translated as CASSLTGTGGEKLFF.